The rows below give T cell receptor beta chains drawn from one sample of a study of regulatory T cells in long-lasting Graves disease. MiXCR was run by TCRdb on the multiplex PCR reads, yielding one entry per CDR3 protein. The repertoire holds 350,000 to 500,000 distinct CDR3 sequences, with over 20% as singletons. Source: peripheral blood mononuclear cells (PBMCs), taken when the disease was refractory, from a patient treated with antithyroid drugs. The receptors shown here come from a female donor with Graves disease. Each CDR3 is given with its conserved first and last residue. The D gene is left open where the match is weak. Only part of the rows carry a size: once, few, many, or a class if the clone is expanded.

j_call d_call v_call clone_size cdr3_nt cdr3_aa
TRBJ1-2 NA TRBV2 many TGTGCCAGCACGGCCGACACCTTC CASTADTF
TRBJ2-7 NA TRBV20-1 many TGCAGTGTCCAGGAATACGGCTCCTACGAGCAGTACTTC CSVQEYGSYEQYF
TRBJ2-7 TRBD2 TRBV5-1 many TGCGCCAGCAGCTTAGCCGGACTAGCGTCAAAGCAGCACGAGCAGTACTTC CASSLAGLASKQHEQYF
TRBJ2-7 NA TRBV28 NA TGTGCCAGCTCACTCCAGGGGATCGACGAGCAGTACTTC CASSLQGIDEQYF
TRBJ2-7 NA TRBV6-1 many TGTGCCAGCAGCCCCGAAAGGTCTTTCTACTACGAGCAGTACTTC CASSPERSFYYEQYF
TRBJ1-5 NA TRBV19 NA TGTGCCAGTAGTATCAACAGGGCCCTCGGTCAGCCCCAGCATTTT CASSINRALGQPQHF
TRBJ1-4 NA TRBV5-5 NA TGTGCCAGCAGCTCGGATCCGGGGGCGAGGAAACTGTTTTTT CASSSDPGARKLFF
TRBJ2-3 NA TRBV9 NA TGTGCCAGCAGCGCACGGGGGATTGATACGCAGTATTTT CASSARGIDTQYF
TRBJ2-5 TRBD2 TRBV28 NA TGTGCCAGCAGTCCGATTGGGCTAGCGGGAGGGCAAGAGACCCAGTACTTC CASSPIGLAGGQETQYF
TRBJ1-4 TRBD1 TRBV27 many TGTGCCAGCAGTCTATACAGGGGTTCGGAGGAAAAACTGTTTTTT CASSLYRGSEEKLFF
TRBJ2-1 TRBD2 TRBV28 few TGTGCCAGCAGTCCGGCGGGAGGGGGTAATGAGCAGTTCTTC CASSPAGGGNEQFF
TRBJ2-7 NA TRBV6-1 many TGTGCCAGCGGGGGAGGAGGGAGACTCTACGAGCAGTACTTC CASGGGGRLYEQYF
TRBJ2-1 NA TRBV3-1 NA TGTGCCAGCAGCCAAGATTTAAGCAGAAGTTACAATGAGCAGTTCTTC CASSQDLSRSYNEQFF
TRBJ2-5 NA TRBV6-1 many TGTGCCAGCAGACGACTAGAAGGCCAAGAGACCCAGTACTTC CASRRLEGQETQYF
TRBJ1-1 NA TRBV5-4 NA TGTGCCAGCAGCTTGGACGGCTCGGCGTACACTGAAGCTTTCTTT CASSLDGSAYTEAFF
TRBJ2-7 TRBD1 TRBV28 many TGTGCCAGCAGTCAGAGACAGGGGTCCTACGAGCAGTACTTC CASSQRQGSYEQYF
TRBJ2-5 NA TRBV27 many TGTGCCAGCAGTCCCCACCTAACCCAAGAGACCCAGTACTTC CASSPHLTQETQYF
TRBJ2-5 NA TRBV7-9 many TGTGCCAGCAGCCTAACCGGGACTCCCGAAGAGACCCAGTACTTC CASSLTGTPEETQYF
TRBJ1-1 NA TRBV20-1 many TGCAGTGCTCGGAGGGACTATGAGACTGAAGCTTTCTTT CSARRDYETEAFF
TRBJ1-3 NA TRBV11-2 many TGTGCCAGCAGCTTAGATCTCGGGAACACCATATATTTT CASSLDLGNTIYF
TRBJ1-2 NA TRBV7-8 NA TGTGCCAGCAGCTTAGGGGGCCTGGGACGCCCTAACTATGGCTACACCTTC CASSLGGLGRPNYGYTF
TRBJ1-5 NA TRBV11-2 NA TGTGCCAGCAGCGCGGGACGTAGCAATCAGCCCCAGCATTTT CASSAGRSNQPQHF
TRBJ2-5 NA TRBV6-2/TRBV6-3 NA TGTGCCAGCAGTTACGGGAGGCGAATGACACAAGGAGAGACCCAGTACTTC CASSYGRRMTQGETQYF
TRBJ2-6 NA TRBV10-3 many TGTGCCATCAGTGTACAGGCTGGGGCCAACGTCCTGACTTTC CAISVQAGANVLTF
TRBJ2-3 NA TRBV28 few TGTGCCAGCAGTGAGCAGGACATCACAGATACGCAGTATTTT CASSEQDITDTQYF
TRBJ2-2 TRBD2 TRBV7-7 many TGTGCTAGCAGCTTAGCGGGGGGCTCTGGGGAGCTGTTTTTT CASSLAGGSGELFF
TRBJ1-1 NA TRBV14 NA TGTGCCAGCAGCATTGGACAGACCAATGAAGCTTTCTTT CASSIGQTNEAFF
TRBJ2-1 TRBD1 TRBV7-2 NA TGTGCCAGCAGCTTAGCGCTAGGAACACCGAGACAGGGCAGGGATGAGCAGTTCTTC CASSLALGTPRQGRDEQFF
TRBJ2-4 TRBD2 TRBV2 many TGTGCCAGCAGTGTCTTGGGGGAGGGCCCTCAGAACATTCAGTACTTC CASSVLGEGPQNIQYF
TRBJ2-7 NA TRBV29-1 many TGCAGCGTTTATTCGACTAGTAGTACATCCTACGAGCAGTACTTC CSVYSTSSTSYEQYF
TRBJ2-7 NA TRBV16 many TGTGCCAGCAGTACGCCCCCCTACGAGCAGTACTTC CASSTPPYEQYF
TRBJ1-2 NA TRBV5-6 NA TGTGCCAGCAGTAGGACCGTAGGGGATGGCTACACCTTC CASSRTVGDGYTF
TRBJ2-5 NA TRBV5-4 NA TGTGCCAGCAGCTCCGAGACTTCAGGAGAGACCCAGTACTTC CASSSETSGETQYF
TRBJ1-1 NA TRBV27 many TGTGCCAGCAGTTTGTCGAAGACCATGAACACTGAAGCTTTCTTT CASSLSKTMNTEAFF
TRBJ2-7 NA TRBV4-1 few TGCGCCAGCAGCCAATTCCGGACCACGGACGAGCAGTACTTC CASSQFRTTDEQYF
TRBJ2-5 NA TRBV9 NA TGTGCCAGCAGCGTGGACAGTGGGGGAGAGACCCAGTACTTC CASSVDSGGETQYF
TRBJ2-4 NA TRBV28 many TGTGCCAGCAGTTTCCCGGGGAGGTACGGTAACATTCAGTACTTC CASSFPGRYGNIQYF
TRBJ1-4 NA TRBV2 many TGTGCCAGCAAGATCGGCATTGCAACTAATGAAAAACTGTTTTTT CASKIGIATNEKLFF
TRBJ2-5 TRBD2 TRBV2 many TGTGCCAGCAGGGAAGCGGGGCTGGGAGAAGAGACCCAGTACTTC CASREAGLGEETQYF
TRBJ2-5 TRBD1 TRBV2 many TGTGCCAGCAGTTCACTTGACAGGGCTGAGACCCAGTACTTC CASSSLDRAETQYF
TRBJ2-7 NA TRBV11-2 many TGTGCCAGCAGCTTAGGCCCCTCTACCTACGAGCAGTACTTC CASSLGPSTYEQYF
TRBJ1-1 NA TRBV3-1 many TGTGCCAGCAGCCAGGCCGGGACACTGAACACTGAAGCTTTCTTT CASSQAGTLNTEAFF
TRBJ2-7 TRBD1 TRBV5-6 few TGTGCCAGCAGCTTGTTTCGGACAGGGACCTACGAGCAGTACTTC CASSLFRTGTYEQYF
TRBJ1-1 NA TRBV15 few TGTGCCACCAGCAGCCCAAACCGAGGGGTCACTGAAGCTTTCTTT CATSSPNRGVTEAFF
TRBJ1-5 NA TRBV27 many TGTGCCACCTCTAGGGCGGGCAATAGCAATCAGCCCCAGCATTTT CATSRAGNSNQPQHF
TRBJ2-5 NA TRBV13 many TGTGCCAGCAGTCGCGGGACCGGTGGGACCCAGTACTTC CASSRGTGGTQYF
TRBJ1-1 NA TRBV27 many TGTGCCAGCAGTCTCCCGGGGCCTGGCACTGAAGCTTTCTTT CASSLPGPGTEAFF
TRBJ2-2 TRBD2 TRBV6-1 NA TGTGCCAGCAGCCGCCGGGACGCGGGAGGCGGGGAGCTGTTTTTT CASSRRDAGGGELFF